This TCR beta chain was retrieved from a study of blood T cell repertoires in COVID-19. Study-wide background: Spain, Italy and the United States supplied samples that represented acute and convalescent COVID-19. Sample material is recorded as cDNA or gDNA derived from T cells, B-cell-depleted T cells, or PBMCs.

As processed by the authors: Estimated nucleated cell counts came from reference gene primer amplification. Data came from immunoSEQ multiplex PCR; TCRdb stores just in-frame clones and leaves some out. From that table come the V and J calls and clone size; the DNA was used to work out D and trimming. Altogether approximately 120,000 clones are present, around 89% being singletons, with the ten largest covering over 15%. The CDR3 is 15 residues long. Germline CDR1 LGHNA, CDR2 YSLEER. Unmatched junction bases numbered 11, after V lost 3 bases and J lost 15 bases. Input material: peripheral blood. This clonotype was sampled from a human donor with acute or convalescent COVID-19. The donor label of this sample is uncertain. V and J are TRBV4-3 and TRBJ2-1, with TRBD2 identical over 13 bases. CDR3 sequence: CASSQEGGLAGEAFF. CDR3 sequence (DNA): TGCGCCAGCAGCCAGGAGGGAGGACTAGCGGGAGAGGCGTTCTTC.